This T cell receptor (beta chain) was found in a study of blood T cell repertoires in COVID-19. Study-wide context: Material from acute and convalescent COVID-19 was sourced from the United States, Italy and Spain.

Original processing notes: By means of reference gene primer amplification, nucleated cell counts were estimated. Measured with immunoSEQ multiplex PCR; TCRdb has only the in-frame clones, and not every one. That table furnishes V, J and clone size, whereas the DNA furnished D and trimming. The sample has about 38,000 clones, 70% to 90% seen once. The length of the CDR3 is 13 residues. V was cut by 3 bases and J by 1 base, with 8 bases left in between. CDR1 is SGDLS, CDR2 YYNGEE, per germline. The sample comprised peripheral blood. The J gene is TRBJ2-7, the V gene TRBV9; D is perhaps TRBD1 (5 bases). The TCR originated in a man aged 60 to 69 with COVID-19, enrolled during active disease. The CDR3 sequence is CASSGGSSYEQYF. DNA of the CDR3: TGTGCCAGCAGCGGGGGCAGTTCCTACGAGCAGTACTTC.